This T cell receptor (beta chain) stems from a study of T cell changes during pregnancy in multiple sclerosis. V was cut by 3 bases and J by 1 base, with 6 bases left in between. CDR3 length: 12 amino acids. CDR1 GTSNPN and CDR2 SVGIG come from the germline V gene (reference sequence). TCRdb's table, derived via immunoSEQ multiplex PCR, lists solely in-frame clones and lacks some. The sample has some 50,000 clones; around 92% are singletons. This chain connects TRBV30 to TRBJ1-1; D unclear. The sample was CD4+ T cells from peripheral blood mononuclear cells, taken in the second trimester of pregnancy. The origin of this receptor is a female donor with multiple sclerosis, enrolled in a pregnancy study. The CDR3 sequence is CAWSEGNTEAFF. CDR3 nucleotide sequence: TGTGCCTGGAGCGAGGGGAACACTGAAGCTTTCTTT.